This T cell receptor (beta chain) was captured by sequencing in a study of T cells in Graves' hyperthyroidism and ophthalmopathy. Study background: Upon initial diagnosis and before any treatment, peripheral blood was collected.

TCR beta CDR3 regions were amplified from RNA. The HTBI primer set was used in a first-round RT-PCR of the TCR CDR3. TCRdb re-called the multiplex PCR reads through MiXCR, storing one row per CDR3 protein. Altogether 250,000 to 300,000 distinct CDR3 sequences are present, around 15% being singletons, with the ten largest covering around 30%. Each diagnosis drew on symptoms, thyroxine, TRAb, thyroid ultrasound and orbital computed tomography findings. The CDR3 extends over 15 amino acids. Germline V gene lookup returns CDR1 DFQATT and CDR2 SNEGSKA (reference sequence). Trimming removed 4 bases from V and 3 bases from J, with 16 bases in between.

The receptor was isolated from a woman in her fifties or sixties with Graves' hyperthyroidism that later progressed to Graves' ophthalmopathy. The genes are TRBV20-1 and TRBJ1-5; perhaps TRBD1 as D (5 bases). The material sequenced was blood. CDR3: CSANPSGLFNQPQHF. CDR3 DNA: TGCAGTGCTAACCCCTCGGGACTCTTCAATCAGCCCCAGCATTTT.